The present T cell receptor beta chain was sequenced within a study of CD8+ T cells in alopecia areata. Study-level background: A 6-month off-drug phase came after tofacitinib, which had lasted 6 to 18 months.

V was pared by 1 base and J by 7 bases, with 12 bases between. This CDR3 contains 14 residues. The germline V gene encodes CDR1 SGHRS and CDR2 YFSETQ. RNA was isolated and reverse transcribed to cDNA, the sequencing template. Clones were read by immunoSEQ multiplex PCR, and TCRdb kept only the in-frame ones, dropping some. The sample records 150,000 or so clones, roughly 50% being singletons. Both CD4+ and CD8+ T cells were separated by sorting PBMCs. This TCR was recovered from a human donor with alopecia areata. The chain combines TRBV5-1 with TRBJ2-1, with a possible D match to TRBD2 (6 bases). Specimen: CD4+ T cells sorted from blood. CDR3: CASSLQSGRNEQFF. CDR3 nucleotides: TGCGCCAGCAGCTTGCAGTCAGGGAGGAATGAGCAGTTCTTC.